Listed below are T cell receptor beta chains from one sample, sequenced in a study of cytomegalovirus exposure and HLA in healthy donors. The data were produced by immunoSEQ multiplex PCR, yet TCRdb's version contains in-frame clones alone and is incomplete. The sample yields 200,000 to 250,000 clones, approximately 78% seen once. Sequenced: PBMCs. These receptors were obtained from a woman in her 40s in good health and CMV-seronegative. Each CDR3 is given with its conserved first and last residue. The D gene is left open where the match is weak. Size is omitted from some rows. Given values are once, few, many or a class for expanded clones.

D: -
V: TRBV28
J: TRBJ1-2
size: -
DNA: TGTGCCAGCAGACCGACCACGGGACATAACTATGGCTACACCTTC
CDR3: CASRPTTGHNYGYTF

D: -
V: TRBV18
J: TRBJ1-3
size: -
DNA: TGTGCCAGCTCACCACAGGAGGGGCTCTCTGGAAACACCATATATTTT
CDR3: CASSPQEGLSGNTIYF

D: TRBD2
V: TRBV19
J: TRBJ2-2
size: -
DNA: TGTGCCAGTACCTGGGGCGGGAGGGCTCGGGCCGGGGAGCTGTTTTTT
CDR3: CASTWGGRARAGELFF

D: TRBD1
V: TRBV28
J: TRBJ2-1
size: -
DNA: TGTGCCAGCAGTTTACTCGGGACAGGGGAAAACAATGAGCAGTTCTTC
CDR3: CASSLLGTGENNEQFF

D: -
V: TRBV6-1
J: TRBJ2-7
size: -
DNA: TGTGCCAGCAGTGAAGATAACAGGGCCTACGAGCAGTACTTC
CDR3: CASSEDNRAYEQYF

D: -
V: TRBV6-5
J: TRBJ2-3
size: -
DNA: TGTGCCAGCAGTTATTTTGCGGGACAGCCCACAGATACGCAGTATTTT
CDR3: CASSYFAGQPTDTQYF

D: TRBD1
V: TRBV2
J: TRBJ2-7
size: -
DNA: TGTGCCAGCCTTCCCGGGACAGGGGAACGGCAGTACTTC
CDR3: CASLPGTGERQYF

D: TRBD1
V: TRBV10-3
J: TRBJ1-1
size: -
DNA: TGTGCCATCAGTGATCAGCAGGGGGGCTTGGCTGAAGCTTTCTTT
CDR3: CAISDQQGGLAEAFF

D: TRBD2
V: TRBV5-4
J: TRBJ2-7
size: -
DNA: TGTGCCAGCAGGCCCCCAGGCCTAGCGGGAGACGACGAGCAGTACTTC
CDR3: CASRPPGLAGDDEQYF

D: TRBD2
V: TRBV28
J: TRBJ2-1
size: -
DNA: TGTGCCAGCAGTCCCTATAGCGGGAGCATCTACAATGAGCAGTTCTTC
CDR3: CASSPYSGSIYNEQFF

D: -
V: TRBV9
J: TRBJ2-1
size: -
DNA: TGTGCCAGCAGCGTTAGTCGGAGGGCGAGCTCCTACAATGAGCAGTTCTTC
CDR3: CASSVSRRASSYNEQFF

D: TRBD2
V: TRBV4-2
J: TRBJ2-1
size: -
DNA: TGTGCCAGCAGCCAAGAGGGGACTAGCGCCTACAATGAGCAGTTCTTC
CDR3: CASSQEGTSAYNEQFF

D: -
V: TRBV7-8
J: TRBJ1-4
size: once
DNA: TGTGCCAGCAGCTTAGTACCAGCAACTAATGAAAAACTGTTTTTT
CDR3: CASSLVPATNEKLFF

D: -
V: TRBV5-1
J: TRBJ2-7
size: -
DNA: TGCGCCAGCAGCTTAGGGGGAGTCGGCTCCTACGAGCAGTACTTC
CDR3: CASSLGGVGSYEQYF

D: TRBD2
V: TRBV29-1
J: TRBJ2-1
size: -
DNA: TGCAGCGTCATCCCCTACTTTGCGGGAGAAGTCGATGAGCAGTTCTTC
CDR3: CSVIPYFAGEVDEQFF

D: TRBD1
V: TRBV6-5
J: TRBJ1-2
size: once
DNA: TGTGCCAGCAACGAAGGGACAGGGGGCTACTATGGCTACACCTTC
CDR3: CASNEGTGGYYGYTF

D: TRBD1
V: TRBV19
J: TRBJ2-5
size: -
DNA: TGTGCCAGTAGTAAACGGACAGGGGGCGTCGAGACCCAGTACTTC
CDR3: CASSKRTGGVETQYF

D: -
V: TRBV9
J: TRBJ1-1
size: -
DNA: TGTGCCAGCAGCGTAGAGGACAGCCACATGAACACTGAAGCTTTCTTT
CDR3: CASSVEDSHMNTEAFF

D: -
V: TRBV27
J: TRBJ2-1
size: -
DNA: TGTGCCAGCAGCCCCGCCGGGGAGTACAATGAGCAGTTCTTC
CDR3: CASSPAGEYNEQFF

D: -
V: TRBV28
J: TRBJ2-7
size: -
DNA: TGTGCCAGCAGTCGATTACCACAGGGCTGGGCCTCCTACGAGCAGTACTTC
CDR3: CASSRLPQGWASYEQYF

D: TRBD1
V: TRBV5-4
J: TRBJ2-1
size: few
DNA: TGTGCCAGCAGCTTGACAGGGGGCTTTGACAATGAGCAGTTCTTC
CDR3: CASSLTGGFDNEQFF

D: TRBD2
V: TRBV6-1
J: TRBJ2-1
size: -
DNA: TGTGCCATCTCTCGGGGGGAGGGTCTGTCCGATGAGCAGTTCTTC
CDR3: CAISRGEGLSDEQFF

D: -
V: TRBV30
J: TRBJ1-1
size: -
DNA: TGTGCCTGGAGCGCGGAGGACAGAGAAGCTTTCTTT
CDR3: CAWSAEDREAFF

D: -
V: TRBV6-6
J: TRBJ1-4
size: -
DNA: TGTGCCAGCAGCGGGGGGGGACCCAATGAAAAACTGTTTTTT
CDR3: CASSGGGPNEKLFF

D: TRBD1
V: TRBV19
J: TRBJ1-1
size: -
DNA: TGTGCCAGTAGTGACGGGACAGGGTCTGAAGCTTTCTTT
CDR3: CASSDGTGSEAFF

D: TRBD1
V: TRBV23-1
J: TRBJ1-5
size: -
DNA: TGCGCCAGCCTGGGACAGGGACCTCAGCCCCAGCATTTT
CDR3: CASLGQGPQPQHF

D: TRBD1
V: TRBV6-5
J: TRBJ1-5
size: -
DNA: TGTGCCAGCAGTTCACAGGGGTTAACCCAGCATTTT
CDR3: CASSSQGLTQHF

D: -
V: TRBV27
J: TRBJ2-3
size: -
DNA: TGTGCCAGCAGTTTGGAGACTCTGGGAGATACGCAGTATTTT
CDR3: CASSLETLGDTQYF

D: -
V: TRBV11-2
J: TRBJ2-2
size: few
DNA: TGTGCCAGCGAGTATATAGTTCGGTCCGGGGAGCTGTTTTTT
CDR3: CASEYIVRSGELFF

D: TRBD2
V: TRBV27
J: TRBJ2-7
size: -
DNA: TGTGCCAGCAGTTTGTCCCGGGGGGGGGCCTACGAGCAGTACTTC
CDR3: CASSLSRGGAYEQYF

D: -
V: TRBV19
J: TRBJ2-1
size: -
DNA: TGTGCCAGTAGTAACAGCGGTTCCTACAATGAGCAGTTCTTC
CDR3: CASSNSGSYNEQFF

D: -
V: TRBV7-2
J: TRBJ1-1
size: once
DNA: TGTGCCAGCAGCTTAACAGGGTTCCGCGAAGCTTTCTTT
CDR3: CASSLTGFREAFF

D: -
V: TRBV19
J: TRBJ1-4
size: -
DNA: TGTGCCAGTAGCCTCGACAGCCTAGCAACTAATGAAAAACTGTTTTTT
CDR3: CASSLDSLATNEKLFF

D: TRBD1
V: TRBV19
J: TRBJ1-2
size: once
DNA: TGTGCCACGAGCGGGGCAGGGGGCGGAAAAAACGGCGGTGGCTACACCTTC
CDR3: CATSGAGGGKNGGGYTF

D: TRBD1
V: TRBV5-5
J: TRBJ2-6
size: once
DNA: TGTGCCAGCAGTCGAACCGGGACAGGGCTGACTAGTTCTGGGGCCAACGTCCTGACTTTC
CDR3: CASSRTGTGLTSSGANVLTF

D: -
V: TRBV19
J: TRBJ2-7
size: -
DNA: TGTGCGTCGAGCCCGGACAGTTTGGGCTACGAGCAGTACTTC
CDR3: CASSPDSLGYEQYF

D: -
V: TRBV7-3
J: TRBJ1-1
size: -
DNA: TGTGCCGGCAGCTTAACGCCAGGGATTGTGACTGAAGCTTTCTTT
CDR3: CAGSLTPGIVTEAFF

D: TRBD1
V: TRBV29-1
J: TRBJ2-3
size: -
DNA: TGCAGCGTGGACAGGGGCTACACAGATACGCAGTATTTT
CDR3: CSVDRGYTDTQYF

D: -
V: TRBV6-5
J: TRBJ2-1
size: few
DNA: TGTGCCACCCACAGTCTCAATGAGCAGTTCTTC
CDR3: CATHSLNEQFF

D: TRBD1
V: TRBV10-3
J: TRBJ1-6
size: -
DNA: TGTGCCATCAGGGGGACAGGGGAAAATTCACCCCTCCACTTT
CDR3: CAIRGTGENSPLHF